These 21 T cell receptor beta chains came from one sample sequenced in a study of T-cell memory formation after mild COVID-19. Each CDR3 protein is one row after TCRdb ran MiXCR on the 5' RACE reads. The sample records about 620,000 distinct CDR3 sequences, about a sixth being singletons. Sequenced material: PBMCs or a T cell subset sorted from them (not recorded which). Source of these receptors: an adult woman who had mild COVID-19 (a few samples of this study predate the infection). Cell type and time point are not known.

The chain recombines TRBV27 with TRBJ2-1; D possibly corresponds to TRBD2 (5 bases). Germline-derived CDR1 and CDR2 are MNHEY and SMNVEV (reference sequence). There are 16 residues in the CDR3. Trimming took off 3 bases at V and 5 bases at J, with 17 bases between the two ends. CDR3 in amino acids: CASSFWATRVNNEQFF. The CDR3 DNA reads TGTGCCAGCAGTTTCTGGGCTACGCGGGTTAACAATGAGCAGTTCTTC.

Only a few counts were recorded for this clonotype. The CDR3 sequence: CAISESLASKYNEQFF. CDR3 DNA sequence: TGTGCCATCAGTGAGTCGTTGGCTTCGAAGTACAATGAGCAGTTCTTC. The V call is TRBV10-3, the J call TRBJ2-1; D unclear. CDR3 size: 16 residues. Trimming cost V 0 bases and J 4 bases, with 13 bases left between them. Germline V gene lookup returns CDR1 ENHRY and CDR2 SYGVKD.

This clonotype was seen a handful of times. CDR3 in amino acids: CASSYRAGANEQYF. The CDR3 nucleotides read TGTGCCAGCAGTTACAGGGCCGGGGCCAACGAGCAGTACTTC. The V and J genes are TRBV6-6 and TRBJ2-7; D assignment may be TRBD1 or TRBD2 (5 bases each). Germline loops: CDR1 MNHNY, CDR2 SVGAGI (reference sequence). The CDR3 has 14 amino acids. V was trimmed by 2 bases and J by 5 bases, leaving 13 bases between them.

The rearrangement links TRBV5-1 to TRBJ1-4; a possible D gene is TRBD1 (5 bases). The CDR3 loop spans 15 amino acids. Looked up from germline, CDR1 is SGHRS and CDR2 is YFSETQ. V gave up 0 bases and J gave up 6 bases, with 12 bases separating them. CDR3 sequence reads: CASSLGAGLHEKLFF. CDR3 coding DNA: TGCGCCAGCAGCTTGGGGGCAGGGCTCCATGAAAAACTGTTTTTT.

The table lists this clonotype with many counts. The chain carries TRBV12-3 or TRBV12-4 and TRBJ2-3, with TRBD1 matching over 9 bases. After removal of 8 bases from V and 1 base from J, the junction contained 4 bases not matched to a gene. The CDR3 length is 14 residues. This chain's CDR3 is CASRRTGGTDTQYF. In DNA, the CDR3 is TGTGCCAGCCGCCGGACAGGGGGCACAGATACGCAGTATTTT.

The J gene is TRBJ2-1, the V gene TRBV7-2; possible D gene TRBD2, 5 bases. The CDR3 spans 16 residues. Germline V lookup: CDR1 SGHTA, CDR2 FQGNSA. V dropped 6 bases and J dropped 7 bases, with 22 bases sitting between them. CDR3 in amino acids: CASSPGGRARPNEQFF. The DNA of the CDR3 is TGTGCCAGCAGTCCGGGTGGGCGGGCCCGTCCAAATGAGCAGTTCTTC.

This clonotype was counted a few times. The genes are TRBV4-1 and TRBJ1-4; a possible D gene is TRBD1 (5 bases). V dropped 0 bases and J dropped 5 bases, with 13 bases sitting between them. Germline values: CDR1 MGHRA, CDR2 YSYEKL. This CDR3 contains 16 residues. CDR3 in amino acids: CASSQDPGRVNEKLFF. CDR3 coding DNA: TGCGCCAGCAGCCAAGATCCCGGCAGGGTGAATGAAAAACTGTTTTTT.

V gene TRBV12-3 or TRBV12-4 combines with J gene TRBJ2-1; 15 positions match TRBD2. The CDR3 has 16 amino acids. V shed 1 base and J 6 bases; nucleotides not matched to a gene: 1. DNA of the CDR3: TGTGCCAGCAGTTTAGGGGGACTAGCGGGAGGCAATGAGCAGTTCTTC. It codes for CASSLGGLAGGNEQFF.

The J gene is TRBJ1-1, the V gene TRBV9; D remains ambiguous. CDR1 is SGDLS and CDR2 is YYNGEE in the germline V gene. The CDR3 loop spans 15 amino acids. Trimming pared 3 bases from V and 1 base from J, leaving 13 bases between. This chain's CDR3 is CASSAPYAGNTEAFF. The CDR3 region has the DNA TGTGCCAGCAGCGCACCGTACGCAGGGAACACTGAAGCTTTCTTT.

This rearrangement joins TRBV5-1 to TRBJ2-7, with TRBD2 as a possible D gene (5 bases). V was shortened by 0 bases and J by 0 bases, with 10 bases between the two germline ends. The CDR3 totals 15 residues. CDR1 is SGHRS, CDR2 YFSETQ, per germline. CDR3 sequence reads: CASSLDMGSSYEQYF. CDR3 sequence (DNA): TGCGCCAGCAGCTTGGATATGGGGAGCTCCTACGAGCAGTACTTC. The full variable domain, its missing parts supplied by reference TRBV5-1 and TRBJ2-7, is KAGVTQTPRYLIKTRGQQVTLSCSPISGHRSVSWYQQTPGQGLQFLFEYFSETQRNKGNFPGRFSGRQFSNSRSEMNVSTLELGDSALYLCASSLDMGSSYEQYFGPGTRLTVT.

This clonotype has just a few counts. The chain recombines TRBV9 with TRBJ1-3; D might be TRBD1 (6 bases). The CDR3 has 16 residues. Germline V gene lookup returns CDR1 SGDLS and CDR2 YYNGEE. Trimming pared 4 bases from V and 2 bases from J, leaving 16 bases between. The CDR3 loop is CASSTNRAVAGNTIYF. The CDR3 DNA follows: TGTGCCAGCAGCACCAACAGGGCCGTCGCTGGAAACACCATATATTTT.

This clonotype was seen a few times. The genes are TRBV24-1 and TRBJ1-3; no definite D call. Trimming shortened V by 4 bases and J by 5 bases, and 2 bases separated the two germline ends. CDR1 and CDR2 (germline): KGHDR, SFDVKD. The CDR3 extends over 11 amino acids. The CDR3 nucleotides are TGTGCCACCAGTGACCGAAACACCATATATTTT. Translated: CATSDRNTIYF.

This clonotype has just a few counts. The chain is built from TRBV4-3 and TRBJ2-1; D is perhaps TRBD1 or TRBD2 (5 bases each). Between the trimmed V and J ends, which lost 0 bases and 6 bases, there was a span of 21 bases. The V gene's germline CDR1 is LGHNA and CDR2 YSLEER. This CDR3 comprises 18 residues. This chain's CDR3 is CASSQDQRDPKIGNEQFF. In DNA, the CDR3 is TGCGCCAGCAGCCAAGATCAAAGGGACCCCAAGATAGGCAATGAGCAGTTCTTC.

This clonotype has a handful of counts. The chain carries TRBV7-9 and TRBJ2-1; no definite D call. Trimming took 5 bases from V and 7 from J, leaving 12 bases between them. The CDR3 runs to 13 residues. CDR1 SEHNR and CDR2 FQNEAQ come from the germline V gene (reference sequence). In nucleotides, the CDR3 is TGTGCCAGCAGCCAAACCTCTGAGAATGAGCAGTTCTTC. This sequence encodes CASSQTSENEQFF.

This clonotype was counted a few times. This sequence joins TRBV12-3 or TRBV12-4 and TRBJ2-1; 12 bases fit TRBD1. Trimming removed 3 bases from V and 10 bases from J; junction bases left unmatched: 10. The CDR3 contains 16 residues. In DNA form, the CDR3 reads TGTGCCAGCAGTTTGGCGTCCCGGGACAGGGGGCGGGAGCAGTTCTTC. Amino acids: CASSLASRDRGREQFF.

The chain couples TRBV10-3 to TRBJ1-5; the D gene is possibly TRBD1 (6 bases). The CDR3 runs 15 residues. Germline values: CDR1 ENHRY, CDR2 SYGVKD. V lost 3 bases and J lost 4, with 13 bases in between. The CDR3, as DNA: TGTGCCATCAGTGACGCCGGGGGGCAAAATCAGCCCCAGCATTTT. It translates to CAISDAGGQNQPQHF.

There are a few counts of this clonotype. V and J are TRBV24-1 and TRBJ2-1; weak D call: TRBD2 (6 bases). V was clipped by 6 bases and J by 2 bases, with 16 bases between them. This CDR3 spans 16 amino acids. Germline CDR1 reads KGHDR; CDR2 reads SFDVKD. Here the CDR3 DNA reads TGTGCCACCAGTAGTGGGGGGAGCGGTACCTACAATGAGCAGTTCTTC. Its translation: CATSSGGSGTYNEQFF.

This clonotype was found a few times. V is TRBV12-3 or TRBV12-4 and J is TRBJ2-1; TRBD2 aligns across 12 bases. This CDR3 comprises 17 residues. Trimming removed 6 bases from V and 9 bases from J; junction bases left unmatched: 15. CDR3 bases: TGTGCCAGCAGGACAGGGGGCAGACTAGCGGGAGCCGGTGAGCAGTTCTTC. This encodes CASRTGGRLAGAGEQFF.

The J gene is TRBJ2-1, the V gene TRBV24-1; D possibly matches TRBD1 or TRBD2 (5 bases each). This CDR3 comprises 14 residues. V gave up 2 bases and J gave up 6 bases, with 10 bases separating them. Germline-derived CDR1 and CDR2 are KGHDR and SFDVKD. CDR3 coding DNA: TGTGCCACCAGTGATTCGGGGACCGGCAATGAGCAGTTCTTC. It specifies CATSDSGTGNEQFF.

This clonotype was seen just once. The genes are TRBV4-1 and TRBJ2-7, with 8 bases aligning to TRBD1. Germline V gene lookup returns CDR1 MGHRA and CDR2 YSYEKL. The V segment lost 0 bases and the J segment 2 bases; nucleotides outside the gene matches: 9. This CDR3 region has 17 residues. The chain's CDR3 is CASSQDIRGTGPYEQYF. Here the CDR3 DNA reads TGCGCCAGCAGCCAAGATATCCGAGGGACAGGACCCTACGAGCAGTACTTC.

J is TRBJ1-1 and V is TRBV6-5; D is perhaps TRBD1 (5 bases). The CDR3 sequence is 15 residues long. Deletions cut 6 bases from V and 4 bases from J, with 18 bases between. Germline V lookup: CDR1 MNHEY, CDR2 SVGAGI. Here the CDR3 reads CASRQDTGGSTEAFF. CDR3 nucleotide sequence: TGTGCCAGCAGACAAGACACTGGGGGATCCACTGAAGCTTTCTTT.